This TCR beta chain comes out of a study of T cell responses to AZD1222 COVID-19 vaccine. Trimming took 2 bases from V and 4 from J; bases not matched to a gene: 2. This CDR3 is 14 amino acids long. In germline, CDR1 is SGHDT, CDR2 YYEEEE. Some clones are missing from TCRdb's copy, which holds only in-frame ones; the method was immunoSEQ multiplex PCR. The data hold around 100,000 clones, with approximately 90% observed a single time. The sequences come from peripheral blood, collected on day 0 of AZD1222 vaccination. The sequence was collected from an adult in good health. The chain joins TRBV5-6 to TRBJ2-3; 9 nucleotides match TRBD1. The CDR3, as DNA: TGTGCCAGCAGCTTACGGACAGGGGCAGATACGCAGTATTTT. Encoded protein: CASSLRTGADTQYF.